This TCR beta chain stems from a study of PD-1 blockade in classical Hodgkin lymphoma. Clones were sequenced by immunoSEQ multiplex PCR, and TCRdb holds only the in-frame ones, with some missing. The sample includes some 5,000 clones, around 65% of them seen just once. Overall study findings and caveats: Newly diagnosed patients were reported to exhibit reduced baseline TCR diversity relative to healthy donors.

Time point reported: cycle 4 day 1 (C4D1), after around six weeks of nivolumab. Each patient's relapse followed autologous stem cell transplantation, and brentuximab vedotin exposure varied. Magnetic negative selection of thawed PBMCs yielded the CD8+ T cells. Regarding this clone: The antigen remains undetermined.

V lost 1 base, J lost 1 base, and 5 bases stayed unmatched. Germline CDR1 MGHRA, CDR2 YSYEKL. This CDR3 comprises 16 residues. This sequence joins TRBV4-1 and TRBJ2-5, with 8 bases matching TRBD1. The source material was CD8+ T cells from blood, sampled before the fourth cycle of nivolumab. The source of this sequence is a human donor with classical Hodgkin lymphoma. CDR3 bases: TGCGCCAGCAGCCAAGGTACAGGGGGTAGCCAAGAGACCCAGTACTTC. Its translation is CASSQGTGGSQETQYF.